This TCR beta chain came from a study of response to subunit inactivated influenza vaccine. There are a few counts of this clonotype. V trimming: 1 base; J trimming: 3 bases; junction bases outside the gene matches: 7. The CDR3 loop spans 15 amino acids. Germline V gene data show CDR1 as SGHRS and CDR2 as YFSETQ. TCRdb recomputed calls from the RT-PCR reads with MiXCR, one row per CDR3 protein. The sample carries about 480,000 distinct CDR3 sequences, roughly 25% recorded once. The chain joins TRBV5-1 to TRBJ2-7; 7 bases align to TRBD2. The specimen was CD4+ T cells sorted from PBMCs, collected 5 to 6 days after vaccination. The TCR sequence derives from a man aged 50 or older who received an inactivated influenza vaccine. The CDR3 loop is CASSLMPGGNYEQYF. Written as DNA, the CDR3 is TGCGCCAGCAGCTTGATGCCGGGGGGAAACTACGAGCAGTACTTC.